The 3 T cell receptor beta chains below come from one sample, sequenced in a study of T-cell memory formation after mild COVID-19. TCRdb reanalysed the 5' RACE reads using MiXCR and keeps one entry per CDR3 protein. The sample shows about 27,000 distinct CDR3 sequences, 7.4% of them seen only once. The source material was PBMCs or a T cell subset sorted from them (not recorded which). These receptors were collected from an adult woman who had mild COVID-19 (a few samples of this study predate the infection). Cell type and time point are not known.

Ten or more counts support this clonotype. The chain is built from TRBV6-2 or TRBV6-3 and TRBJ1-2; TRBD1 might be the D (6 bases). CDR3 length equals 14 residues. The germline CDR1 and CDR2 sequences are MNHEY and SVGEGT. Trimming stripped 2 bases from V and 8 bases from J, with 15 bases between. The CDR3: CASSYQGRTPGYTF. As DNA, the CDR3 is TGTGCCAGCAGTTACCAGGGGCGTACCCCCGGCTACACCTTC.

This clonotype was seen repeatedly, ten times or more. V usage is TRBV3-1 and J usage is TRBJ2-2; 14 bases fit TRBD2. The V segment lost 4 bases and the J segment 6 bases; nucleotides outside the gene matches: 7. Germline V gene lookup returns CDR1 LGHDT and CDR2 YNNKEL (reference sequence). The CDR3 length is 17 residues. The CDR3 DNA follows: TGTGCCAGCAGCCCGACGGGGACTAGCGGGAGTGCCGGGGAGCTGTTTTTT. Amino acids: CASSPTGTSGSAGELFF. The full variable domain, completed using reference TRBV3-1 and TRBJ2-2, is DTAVSQTPKYLVTQMGNDKSIKCEQNLGHDTMYWYKQDSKKFLKIMFSYNNKELIINETVPNRFSPKSPDKAHLNLHINSLELGDSAVYFCASSPTGTSGSAGELFFGEGSRLTVL.

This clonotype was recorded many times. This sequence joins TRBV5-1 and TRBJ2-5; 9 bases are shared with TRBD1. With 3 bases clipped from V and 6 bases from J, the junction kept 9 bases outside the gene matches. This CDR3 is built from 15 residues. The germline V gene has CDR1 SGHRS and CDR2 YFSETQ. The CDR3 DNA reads TGCGCCAGCAGCTGGCGGGACAGGGTCGACAAGACCCAGTACTTC. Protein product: CASSWRDRVDKTQYF. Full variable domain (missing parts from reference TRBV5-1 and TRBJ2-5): KAGVTQTPRYLIKTRGQQVTLSCSPISGHRSVSWYQQTPGQGLQFLFEYFSETQRNKGNFPGRFSGRQFSNSRSEMNVSTLELGDSALYLCASSWRDRVDKTQYFGPGTRLLVL.